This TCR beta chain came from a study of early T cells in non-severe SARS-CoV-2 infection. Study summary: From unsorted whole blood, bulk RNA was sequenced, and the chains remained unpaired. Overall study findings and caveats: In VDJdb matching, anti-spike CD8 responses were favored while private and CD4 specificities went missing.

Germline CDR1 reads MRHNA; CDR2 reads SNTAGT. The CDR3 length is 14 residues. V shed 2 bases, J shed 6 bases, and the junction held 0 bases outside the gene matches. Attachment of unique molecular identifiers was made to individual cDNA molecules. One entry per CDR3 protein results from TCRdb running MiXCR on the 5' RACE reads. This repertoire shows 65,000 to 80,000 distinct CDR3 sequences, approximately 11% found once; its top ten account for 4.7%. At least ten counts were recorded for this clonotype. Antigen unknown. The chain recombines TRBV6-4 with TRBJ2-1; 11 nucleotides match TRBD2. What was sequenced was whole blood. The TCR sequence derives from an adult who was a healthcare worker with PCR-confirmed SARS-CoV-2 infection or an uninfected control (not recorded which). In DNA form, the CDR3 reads TGTGCCAGCAGTGACACTAGCGGGGGCAATGAGCAGTTCTTC. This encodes CASSDTSGGNEQFF.